This T cell receptor beta chain was obtained from a study of tumor-infiltrating lymphocytes in primary liver carcinoma. Total RNA amounting to roughly 450 ng was the source from which TCR beta cDNA was made with a constant-region primer. Slightly modified ARM-PCR served as the procedure for the TCR beta libraries. These libraries came from three rounds of nested multiplex PCR. For around 9 cycles apiece, the opening two PCR rounds ran with TRBV1-TRBV30 forward primers and a C-beta reverse primer. TCRdb ran MiXCR on the multiplex PCR reads and lists one entry per CDR3 protein. This table holds 300,000 to 350,000 distinct CDR3 sequences, about 65% found once. The ends lost 5 bases at V and 3 bases at J; junction bases unmatched: 5. This CDR3 spans 14 amino acids. From germline, CDR1 is SGHAT and CDR2 FQDESV (reference sequence). Study-wide points: Tumors carried a top-250-clone fraction significantly exceeding that of blood (p = 0.039).

Unsorted whole blood supplied the blood RNA, and germline DNA was isolated too. Comments on this clonotype: What it recognizes is unknown.

The sequenced sample consisted of peripheral blood. The V gene is TRBV11-1, the J gene TRBJ2-5; 8 bases are a match to TRBD2. The clonotype comes from a man aged 35-49 years with primary liver carcinoma and hepatitis B virus infection. The CDR3 loop is CASSEGGGKETQYF. The DNA of the CDR3 is TGTGCCAGCAGCGAAGGCGGGGGGAAAGAGACCCAGTACTTC.